This T cell receptor beta chain was identified during a study of cytomegalovirus exposure and HLA in healthy donors (dated by TCRdb to about 2017). Turning to the overall study: An earlier analysis of about 530 of the donors reported under 300 Gb of sequence data and 117 million unique TCR beta sequences obtained from 180 million or so T cells. A later genetic analysis took genome-wide SNP genotypes for about 65% of the roughly 670 donors and used that subset as a discovery cohort. Rather than using new phenotypic data, the later analysis identified candidate immune exposures from TCR beta sequences and from how often those sequences occurred across donors. High-throughput TCR immunosequencing, statistical association of individual TCRs with disease status, and machine learning were combined to predict cytomegalovirus infection status. On average, over 200,000 unique TCR beta nucleotide sequences were sequenced per donor among fewer than 500 genotyped donors of the cohort, with around 19% of those sequences being non-productive. Roughly 310 gigabases of sequencing data and tens of millions of unique TCR sequences were included in an early release covering under 650 HLA-typed donors. The T cell repertoires of about 700 subjects were profiled by immunosequencing and related to cytomegalovirus serostatus. The study was designed to test whether signatures of past pathogen exposure could be identified by cataloging public T cell receptors. An earlier analysis of several hundred of the donors used high-throughput TCR beta sequencing to judge whether each TCR beta V gene segment behaved as functional or pseudogenic. Typing coverage varied by locus: roughly 629-640 donors for A, B, C, DRB1 and DQB1; more than 500 for DQA1; approximately 610 for DPA1; 400 to 480 for DPB1. Donor age, sex, ethnicity and CMV serostatus were collected together with the repertoire data. All discovery cohort repertoires had been generated on a single sequencing platform. HLA typing covered class I and class II loci at four-digit resolution. Of the 300 to 400 genotyped donors, over 65% fell in the genetic ancestry cluster associated with self-reported Caucasian donors. In a later analysis, previously published TCR beta repertoires from 666 donors were re-analyzed and high-resolution HLA genotyping was added so that TCR occurrence patterns could be studied. In addition to the first cohort of approximately 670 subjects, a separate validation cohort of 130 or so different subjects was used. Roughly 5 DR-DQ haplotypes were handled as single units for association and clustering, since linkage in the cohort was strong. What the authors observed across the whole study: Roughly uniform sequencing depth across donors was assumed in presence/absence analyses, although this assumption may not hold. According to a later analysis, most CMV-associated TCR beta chains appeared to be HLA-restricted, and the HLA associations seemed to be driven largely by CMV exposure. In an earlier analysis of several hundred of the donors, most TCR beta V segments were observed in productive rearrangements about 90% or about 30% of the time, broadly matching IMGT annotations. A total of 150 to 200 TCR beta chains were listed by the study as associated with cytomegalovirus. Compared with equally common non-associated chains, HLA-associated TCR beta chains in a later analysis were more clonally expanded and had lower generation probabilities. According to a later genetic analysis, donors in an Asian-associated ancestry cluster had fewer N-insertions in productive TCRs than the approximately 700-donor mean. Three of the identified cytomegalovirus-associated TCR beta chains were confirmed in vitro to be specific for cytomegalovirus antigens. In a later genetic analysis, a missense DCLRE1C variant was associated with V-gene and J-gene trimming of TCR beta chains, and the association was replicated in an independent cohort. In a later analysis, the rate of TCR association differed among HLA loci, with DRB1 alleles having the most associated TCRs and HLA-C alleles having the fewest. Because counts were too low, fewer than 20 rarely observed V segments, including chromosome 9 orphons, were excluded from the earlier analysis of some 540 of the donors. Most TCR sequences were seen in very few donors, while some public TCRs were found in many individuals. A later analysis associated about 17,000 TCR beta sequences with specific HLA alleles at a false discovery rate of 0.05. This cohort had only TCR beta chains sequenced, and the lack of alpha or paired-chain data limited which features could be detected. Correlated functional status among segregating V segments might reflect linkage disequilibrium, but an unknown experimental factor could not be ruled out. A cluster of highly shared sequence variants was judged likely to represent a technical artifact of the sequencing pipeline. Some IMGT-functional V segments, including TRBV6-2 and TRBV6-3, could not be distinguished by the 87-base-pair reads and were therefore excluded. Strong co-occurrence of HLA alleles, especially DR and DQ, made assigning TCR associations to individual alleles difficult. Because some donors lacked HLA typing at each locus, the association tests relied only on the typed subset. It was suggested by the authors that the approach could potentially be generalized to other disease states and immunological phenotypes. A further reported finding was that TCR beta sequences accurately predicted the HLA-A and HLA-B alleles for most subjects in the first cohort. CMV serostatus was the only immune exposure information available for the cohort. Several of the top co-occurrence clusters appeared to be linked to parvovirus B19, influenza, CMV and Epstein-Barr virus, according to a later analysis. The classifier was reported to diagnose cytomegalovirus status with high specificity and sensitivity in both the original and validation cohorts.

Library prep was done by the immunoSEQ multiplex PCR assay. For the multiplex PCR, a mixture combining 60 forward primers for TCR Vbeta segments and 13 reverse primers for TCR Jbeta segments was used. Amplification of the CDR3 region of rearranged TCR beta genes was performed with a multiplex PCR assay on genomic DNA. The Illumina HiSeq System was used to sequence the amplified TCR beta libraries as 87-base-pair reads. In the original analysis: A later analysis tallied 80 million to 95 million unique TCR beta chains across the approximately 670 repertoires, and about 10 million of those chains were shared by two or more donors. A nearest-neighbor algorithm error-corrected the raw reads and collapsed the reads into unique sequences, merging closely related sequences to remove PCR and sequencing errors. To assign V, D and J gene segments, CDR3 sequences were aligned to IMGT reference sequences. Each retained sequence needed at least a six-nucleotide match to both a V gene segment and a J gene segment. Rearrangements were classified as productive when the CDR3 lacked stop codons and remained in frame with V and J, and all other rearrangements were classified as non-productive. CDR3 was defined by IMGT convention, running from the second conserved V-encoded cysteine to the conserved J-encoded phenylalanine. In an earlier analysis of more than 550 of the donors, sequences lacking an unambiguous match to a single V gene segment were excluded. An earlier analysis of 587 of the donors called V segments functional above 56.7% productive rearrangements and segregating when the between-donor standard deviation exceeded 5%. To diagnose cytomegalovirus status from the catalog of TCR beta chain sequences, a statistical classification framework was built. A later analysis assigned V and J genes by comparing TCR nucleotide sequences with IMGT/GENE-DB human TR gene sequences. The TCRdist pipeline was used in a later analysis to assign CDR3 sequences and most-parsimonious VDJ recombination scenarios. A later analysis defined each TCR beta chain by its CDR3 amino acid sequence plus V-gene family, and excluded reads lacking a unique V-gene family. As a way to deal with suspected cross-contamination and a sequencing artifact, a later analysis dropped 592 nucleotide sequences that were highly shared and had low generation probability. In a later analysis, a clonal expansion index for each public chain was calculated from normalized within-repertoire ranks of inferred template counts. A later analysis computed generation probabilities with a VDJ recombination model fitted to out-of-frame rearrangements, and checked the results against IGoR. In a later analysis, TCR-TCR, TCR-HLA and TCR-CMV co-occurrence was scored with hypergeometric tests, and a repertoire-size bias correction was applied to TCR pairs. A later analysis estimated false discovery rates by permuting HLA or CMV assignments 20 times. A later analysis grouped co-occurring TCRs with DBSCAN, adding TCRdist sequence similarity when clustering within HLA-allele-positive subsets. Co-occurrence clustering excluded repertoires with fewer than 30,000 or more than 120,000 public chains, plus five with anomalous nucleotide sharing. TCRdb holds this immuneACCESS table with in-frame rearrangements only. Some clones are missing; in checked studies, unresolved V genes explain under half, and the rest has no known cause. V, J and clone size are taken as reported in that table, and D and trimming were inferred from the DNA itself. Present in this sample are some 200,000 clones, roughly four fifths of which were seen just once. The ten biggest clones cover 0.22% of the sample.

A note on this clone: Its specific antigen is unknown. No per-base quality is available; no much larger clone lies one base away.

Sequences MNHNS (CDR1) and SASEGT (CDR2) are obtained from the germline V gene. V is reduced by 5 bases and J by 9 bases, leaving a spacing of 18 bases between them. The cysteine opens and the phenylalanine closes a CDR3 of 14 amino acids. Left in the record is the CDR3 DNA by itself, 42 bases read in frame from the first base. The cohort comprised 550 to 700 healthy bone marrow donors. At the time of sampling, every cohort member was nominally healthy, though immune exposures that went unrecorded were likely present. The donor was CMV seronegative and belonged to the group of over 300 seronegative cohort members. Each donor provided a peripheral blood sample, and peripheral blood mononuclear cells were used for TCR beta sequencing. Genomic DNA was extracted from the blood cell samples with the Qiagen DNeasy Blood Extraction Kit.

Sequencing input: PBMCs. The sequence was collected from a girl aged 2 to 9 in good health and CMV-seronegative. Recombination joined TRBV6-1 with TRBJ2-3, with a tentative D gene TRBD2 over 5 matching bases. The DNA reads as follows: TGTGCCAGCAGTTGGACCTCGGAGGATGTCACGCAGTATTTT. It specifies CASSWTSEDVTQYF.